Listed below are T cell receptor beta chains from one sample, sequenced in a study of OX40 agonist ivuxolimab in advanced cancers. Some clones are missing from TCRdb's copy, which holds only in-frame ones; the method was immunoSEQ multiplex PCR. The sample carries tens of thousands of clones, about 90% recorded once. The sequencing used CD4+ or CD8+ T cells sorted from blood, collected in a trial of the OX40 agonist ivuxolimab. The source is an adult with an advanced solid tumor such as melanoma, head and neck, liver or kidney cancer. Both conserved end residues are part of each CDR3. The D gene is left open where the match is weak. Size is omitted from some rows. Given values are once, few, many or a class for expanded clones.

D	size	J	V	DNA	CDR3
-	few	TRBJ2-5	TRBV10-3	TGTGCCATCAGTGAGGAGGGACGGGCCCAGTACTTC	CAISEEGRAQYF
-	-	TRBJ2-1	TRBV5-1	TGCGCCAGCAGCTTGGCTCCGGGGGCCTACAATGAGCAGTTCTTC	CASSLAPGAYNEQFF
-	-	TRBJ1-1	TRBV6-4	TGTGCCAGCAGTGACTCGGGAGGGTCAGGGAGTACGTACACTGAAGCTTTCTTT	CASSDSGGSGSTYTEAFF
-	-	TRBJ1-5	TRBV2	TGTGCCAGCAGTGTAGGACAGATCGTAGATCAGCCCCAGCATTTT	CASSVGQIVDQPQHF
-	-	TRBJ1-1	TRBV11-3	TGTGCCAGCAGTAAAGAGGGGTACACTGAAGCTTTCTTT	CASSKEGYTEAFF
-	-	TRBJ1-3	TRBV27	TGTGCCAGCAGTTTCTCGGAGGTCGGGGCAAACACCATATATTTT	CASSFSEVGANTIYF
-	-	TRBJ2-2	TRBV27	TGTGCCAGCAAAGGGAGTAGAGCGGCCGGGGAGCTGTTTTTT	CASKGSRAAGELFF
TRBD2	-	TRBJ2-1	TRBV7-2	TGTGCCAGCAGCTCCTCCCTCCGACTAGCGGATGAGCAGTTCTTC	CASSSSLRLADEQFF
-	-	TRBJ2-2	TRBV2	TGTGCCAGCAGTGAAGGGAACACCGGGGAGCTGTTTTTT	CASSEGNTGELFF
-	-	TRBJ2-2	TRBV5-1	TGCGCCAGCAGCTTGGCCTTAACCACCGGGGAGCTGTTTTTT	CASSLALTTGELFF
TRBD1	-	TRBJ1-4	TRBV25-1	TGTGCCAGCAGTGCGCCCGGGACAGGGGAAAAACTGTTTTTT	CASSAPGTGEKLFF
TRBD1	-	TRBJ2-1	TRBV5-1	TGCGCCAGCAGCTGGACAGGCGCTATCTCCTACAATGAGCAGTTCTTC	CASSWTGAISYNEQFF
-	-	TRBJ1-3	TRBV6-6	TGTGCCAGCAGACCCAACAGGGAAGGAAACACCATATATTTT	CASRPNREGNTIYF
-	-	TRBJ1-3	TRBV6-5	TGTGCCAGCAGTTACCGGGCTGGAAACACCATATATTTT	CASSYRAGNTIYF
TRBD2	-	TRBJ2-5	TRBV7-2	TGTGCCAGCAGCCTACGTCTAGCGGGGATAACCAAAGAGACCCAGTACTTC	CASSLRLAGITKETQYF
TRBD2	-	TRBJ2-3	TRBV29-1	TGCAGCGTTGTTAGCGGGGGGCCCACAGATACGCAGTATTTT	CSVVSGGPTDTQYF
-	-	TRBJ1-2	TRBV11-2	TGTGCCAGCAGCCTAGGCCAAGCTAACTATGGCTACACCTTC	CASSLGQANYGYTF
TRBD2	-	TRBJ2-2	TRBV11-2	TGTGCCAGCAGCTTAACTAGCGGGGGCACCGGGGAGCTGTTTTTT	CASSLTSGGTGELFF
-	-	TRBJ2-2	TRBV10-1	TGCGCCAGCAGTGAATACCGGGACGGAAGCTGTGGGACGAACACCGGGGAGCTGTTTTTT	CASSEYRDGSCGTNTGELFF
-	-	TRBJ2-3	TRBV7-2	TGTGCCAGCAGCTTAAGAACCCTAGGGCGTGCAGATACGCAGTATTTT	CASSLRTLGRADTQYF
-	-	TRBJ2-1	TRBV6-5	TGTGCCAGCAGTTACATGGGGGCTAGCCTGTTCTTC	CASSYMGASLFF
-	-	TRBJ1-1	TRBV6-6	TGTGCCAGCAGTTCCACGTATACAGGGAACACTGAAGCTTTCTTT	CASSSTYTGNTEAFF
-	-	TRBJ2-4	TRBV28	TGTGCCAGCAGTGGAACAGGGAGGTGGGGCATTCAGTACTTC	CASSGTGRWGIQYF
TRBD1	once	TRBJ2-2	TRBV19	TGTGCCAGTACTATGGGGACAGGGATCGGGAACACCGGGGAGCTGTTTTTT	CASTMGTGIGNTGELFF
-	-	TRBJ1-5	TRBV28	TGTGCCAGCAGTCTCACCCCCGGGGATAGCAATCAGCCCCAGCATTTT	CASSLTPGDSNQPQHF
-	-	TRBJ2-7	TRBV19	TGTGCCAGTAGTATAGGGGCGGAAAGCTCCTACGAGCAGTACTTC	CASSIGAESSYEQYF
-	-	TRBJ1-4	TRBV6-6	TGTGCCAGCAGCCCCCTCAGGGGTGAAAAACTGTTTTTT	CASSPLRGEKLFF
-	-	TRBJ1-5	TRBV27	TGTGCCAGCAGTTTATTCGAGGGGGATCAGCCCCAGCATTTT	CASSLFEGDQPQHF
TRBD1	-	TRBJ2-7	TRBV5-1	TGCGCCAGCAGCTTAGATTACGGGACAGGGGTCTCCTACGAGCAGTACTTC	CASSLDYGTGVSYEQYF
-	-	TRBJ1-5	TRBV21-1	TGTGCCCAAGCAGGTAAAGACAGAACCCTTTTTGGCAATCAGCCCCAGCATTTT	CAQAGKDRTLFGNQPQHF
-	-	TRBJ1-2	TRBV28	TGTGCCAGCAGGGGGGGCTGGCTGGCCCTATATGGCTACACCTTC	CASRGGWLALYGYTF
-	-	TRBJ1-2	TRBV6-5	TGTGCCAGCAGCCACGACGGAAGCTATGGCTACACCTTC	CASSHDGSYGYTF
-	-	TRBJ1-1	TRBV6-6	TGTGCCAGCAATCCCGAGGGGATCTCTGTTAGGGAAGCTTTCTTT	CASNPEGISVREAFF
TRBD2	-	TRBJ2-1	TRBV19	TGTGCCAGTAGCACAATTAGCGGGAGGCGGAATGAGCAGTTCTTC	CASSTISGRRNEQFF
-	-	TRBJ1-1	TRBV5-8	TGTGCCAGCAGCTCTCGGGGGGGGAACACTGAAGCTTTCTTT	CASSSRGGNTEAFF
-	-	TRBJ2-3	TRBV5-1	TGCGCCAGCAGCTTGATCCCGAGCACAGATACGCAGTATTTT	CASSLIPSTDTQYF
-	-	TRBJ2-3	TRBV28	TGTGCCAGCAGCGTAGGAGGGGGGACAGATACGCAGTATTTT	CASSVGGGTDTQYF
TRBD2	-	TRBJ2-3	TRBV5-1	TGCGCCAGCAGCCCGGGGGCTAGCGGGGGTGTAGGCAGCACAGATACGCAGTATTTT	CASSPGASGGVGSTDTQYF
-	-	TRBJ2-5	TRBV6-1	TGTGCCAGCAGTGAAAGTGAGGCGTCAGGGCAAGAGACCCAGTACTTC	CASSESEASGQETQYF
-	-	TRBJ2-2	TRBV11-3	TGTGCCAGCAGCTCCGCGGGCGGGTTCGAAGGCACCGGGGAGCTGTTTTTT	CASSSAGGFEGTGELFF
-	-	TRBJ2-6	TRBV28	TGTGCCAGCAGTTCCAGAGAGCCGCTAATTGGGGCCAACGTCCTGACTTTC	CASSSREPLIGANVLTF
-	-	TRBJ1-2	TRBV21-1	TGTGCCAGCAGCAAAGACCCCCGGGGGAGGTATGGCTACACCTTC	CASSKDPRGRYGYTF
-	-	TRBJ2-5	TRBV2	TGTGCCAGCAAGGGCCCATTAAGGGAGACCCAGTACTTC	CASKGPLRETQYF
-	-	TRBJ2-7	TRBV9	TGTGCCAGCAGCGTAGGTATGAGTTTAAACCACGAGCAGTACTTC	CASSVGMSLNHEQYF